Each of the 23 T cell receptor beta chains below was sequenced from the same sample in a study of blood T cells in healthy people across ages. Next came a second PCR, run for about 6 to 12 cycles, which used a sample-barcoded 5' primer along with a J-beta primer mix. MiXCR was run by TCRdb on the 5' RACE reads, yielding one entry per CDR3 protein. Among some 790,000 distinct CDR3 sequences listed, around 28% were seen once. The sequenced sample was blood. These receptors were taken from a woman older than 75 in good health.

The gene calls are TRBV7-2 and TRBJ2-2; TRBD2 is a possible D gene (5 bases). CDR1 and CDR2 (germline): SGHTA, FQGNSA. The CDR3 totals 17 residues. Trimming removed 1 base from V and 5 bases from J, with 17 bases in between. In DNA, the CDR3 is TGTGCCAGCAGCTTAGTTGAGGGTGGACTTCGGACCGGGGAGCTGTTTTTT. Encoded protein: CASSLVEGGLRTGELFF.

Only a few counts were recorded for this clonotype. The rearrangement links TRBV30 to TRBJ1-4; D might be TRBD1 (5 bases). V was pared by 5 bases and J by 8 bases, with 18 bases between. Per germline, CDR1 GTSNPN and CDR2 SVGIG (reference sequence). The CDR3 contains 14 residues. The CDR3 DNA is TGTGCCTGGGATATTGGGGGGAGTAGAGAAAAACTGTTTTTT. Translated: CAWDIGGSREKLFF.

Note on this clonotype: Just one base apart from a much larger clone, this may be a read error. This chain joins TRBV11-2 and TRBJ2-7, with 9 bases that match TRBD1. The CDR3 spans 16 residues. Germline-derived CDR1 and CDR2 are SGHAT and FQNNGV. CDR3 coding DNA: TGTACCAGCAGCTTAGGGACGGGACAGGGTGCCTACGAGCAGTACTTC. Protein: CTSSLGTGQGAYEQYF.

The chain is built from TRBV7-2 and TRBJ1-6, with a tentative D call TRBD1 (6 bases). Trimming stripped 7 bases from V and 0 bases from J, with 10 bases between. This CDR3 is 15 amino acids long. The germline V gene has CDR1 SGHTA and CDR2 FQGNSA. CDR3 in DNA: TGTGCCAGCACAGGGGCATTCTCCTATAATTCACCCCTCCACTTT. Amino acid sequence: CASTGAFSYNSPLHF.

In this sample, this clonotype turned up many times. The chain carries TRBV12-3 or TRBV12-4 and TRBJ1-2, with 9 bases matching TRBD1. The V segment lost 6 bases and the J segment 9 bases; nucleotides outside the gene matches: 11. The CDR3 is made up of 14 amino acids. The CDR3 region is CASSQGTGGWRYTF. Written as DNA, the CDR3 is TGTGCCAGCAGCCAAGGCACAGGGGGCTGGCGCTACACCTTC.

This clonotype turned up a few times. The CDR3, as DNA: TGTGCCAGTAGCGACAGGCCCTATGGCTACACCTTC. This codes for CASSDRPYGYTF. V is TRBV19 and J is TRBJ1-2; a weak D match, TRBD1 (6 bases). Germline V gene sequence: CDR1 LNHDA, CDR2 SQIVND (reference sequence). CDR3 length equals 12 residues. Trimming cost V 6 bases and J 4 bases, with 9 bases left between them.

About this clonotype: Being one base from a much bigger clone, this may be a read error. The rearrangement links TRBV20-1 to TRBJ2-1; TRBD2 is a possible D gene (6 bases). Germline CDR1 reads DFQATT; CDR2 reads SNEGSKA (reference sequence). CDR3 length: 16 residues. The CDR3 sequence: CSARGRLGSSDNEQFF. DNA for the CDR3: TGCAGTGCTAGAGGTAGACTAGGGAGCTCCGACAATGAGCAGTTCTTC.

This clonotype was counted ten times or more. Written as DNA, the CDR3 is TGCAGTGCCCCGCGGTCCGTTGTCCCAGAGACCCAGTACTTC. Translated: CSAPRSVVPETQYF. The rearrangement links TRBV20-1 to TRBJ2-5, with D hard to call. The V end was cut by 6 bases, the J end by 4 bases, with 18 bases between. CDR1 DFQATT and CDR2 SNEGSKA come from the germline V gene (reference sequence). There are 14 residues in the CDR3.

Remarks on this clonotype: This could be a read error, since a much larger clone is one nucleotide away. This rearrangement joins TRBV24-1 to TRBJ2-1; no firm D call. V shed 1 base and J shed 11 bases, with 11 bases lying between them. Germline V gives CDR1 KGHDR, CDR2 SFDVKD. CDR3 length: 13 amino acids. CDR3 coding DNA: TGTGCCACCAGTGATTTAGTCCGGATTAAGCAGTTCTTC. This encodes CATSDLVRIKQFF.

This clonotype was counted ten times or more. This sequence joins TRBV29-1 and TRBJ1-1, with a possible D match to TRBD1 (6 bases). CDR1 is SQVTM and CDR2 is ANQGSEA in the germline V gene. The CDR3 is 14 residues long. The V and J ends lost 4 bases and 0 bases respectively, with 12 bases between them. CDR3 loop: CSVVGQNMNTEAFF. The CDR3, as DNA: TGCAGCGTTGTAGGACAGAATATGAACACTGAAGCTTTCTTT. The full variable domain, with the rest looked up from reference TRBV29-1 and TRBJ1-1, is SAVISQKPSRDICQRGTSLTIQCQVDSQVTMMFWYRQQPGQSLTLIATANQGSEATYESGFVIDKFPISRPNLTFSTLTVSNMSPEDSSIYLCSVVGQNMNTEAFFGQGTRLTVV.

This clonotype was detected once. The chain links TRBV7-2 to TRBJ1-4; D is undetermined. CDR3 size: 16 residues. Per the germline V gene, CDR1 is SGHTA and CDR2 is FQGNSA. The V gene lost 5 bases and the J gene lost 0 bases, with 13 bases spanning the gap. CDR3 nucleotides: TGTGCCAGCAGCGACCGAGCGGGTGCAACTAATGAAAAACTGTTTTTT. It encodes CASSDRAGATNEKLFF.

This clonotype was recorded at least ten times. This chain connects TRBV18 to TRBJ2-7; 11 bases fit TRBD1. Looked up from germline, CDR1 is KGHSH and CDR2 is LQKENI. The CDR3 has 15 residues. V gave up 6 bases and J gave up 2 bases; unmatched junction bases: 6. The CDR3 sequence is CASSPGQGVAYEQYF. The CDR3 DNA reads TGTGCCAGCTCGCCGGGACAGGGGGTTGCCTACGAGCAGTACTTC.

In this sample, this clonotype turned up a few times. The CDR3 reads CASSEDVGGAKNIQYF. DNA for the CDR3: TGTGCCAGCAGTGAAGATGTGGGGGGGGCCAAAAACATTCAGTACTTC. The rearrangement links TRBV6-1 to TRBJ2-4; 7 bases are a match to TRBD2. J was trimmed by 1 base and V by 1 base; bases with no gene match: 4. CDR3 length: 16 residues. The germline CDR1 and CDR2 sequences are MNHNS and SASEGT.

There are many counts of this clonotype. The chain combines TRBV29-1 with TRBJ2-3; maybe TRBD1 (6 bases). This CDR3 has 15 residues. Germline V gene sequence: CDR1 SQVTM, CDR2 ANQGSEA. Trimming stripped 2 bases from V and 0 bases from J, with 12 bases between. The CDR3 is CSVEKGTTSTDTQYF. In DNA, the CDR3 is TGCAGCGTTGAAAAAGGGACAACTAGCACAGATACGCAGTATTTT.

This clonotype has a count of ten or more. This chain links TRBV15 with TRBJ2-3; no clear D gene. V lost 3 bases and J 5 bases, leaving 12 bases between the germline ends. The CDR3 length is 14 residues. Germline lookup yields CDR1 LNHNV and CDR2 YYDKDF (reference sequence). CDR3 residues: CATSSLTPQDTQYF. The CDR3 DNA reads TGTGCCACCAGCAGTCTCACCCCCCAAGATACGCAGTATTTT.

This clonotype was recorded a few times. This rearrangement joins TRBV6-2 or TRBV6-3 to TRBJ1-1, with D perhaps TRBD1 (5 bases). Trimming left V 8 bases short and J 5 bases short, with 18 bases between. CDR1 MNHEY and CDR2 SVGEGT come from the germline V gene. There are 14 residues in the CDR3. CDR3: CASCNSRVGTEAFF. The DNA for the CDR3 is TGTGCCAGCTGCAACTCCAGGGTTGGGACTGAAGCTTTCTTT.

The genes are TRBV18 and TRBJ1-6; D unclear. V lost 3 bases and J 5 bases, leaving 17 bases between the germline ends. This CDR3 contains 17 residues. Germline V gene data show CDR1 as KGHSH and CDR2 as LQKENI. CDR3 amino acids: CASSPPLPGRNNSPLHF. CDR3 nucleotide sequence: TGTGCCAGCTCACCTCCTTTACCGGGCAGGAATAATTCACCCCTCCACTTT.

At least ten counts were recorded for this clonotype. The chain combines TRBV4-3 with TRBJ2-3, with a tentative D call TRBD2 (6 bases). Trimming took 8 bases from V and 3 from J, leaving 15 bases between them. The CDR3 has 14 amino acids. Germline V lookup: CDR1 LGHNA, CDR2 YSLEER. The CDR3 loop reads CASRMYAGTDTQYF. As DNA, the CDR3 is TGCGCCAGCCGTATGTATGCGGGGACAGATACGCAGTATTTT.

The V and J genes are TRBV3-1 and TRBJ1-1, with a weak D call TRBD1 (5 bases). Trimming pared 3 bases from V and 4 bases from J, leaving 15 bases between. From germline, CDR1 is LGHDT and CDR2 YNNKEL (reference sequence). This CDR3 region has 15 residues. The DNA of the CDR3 is TGTGCCAGCAGCCAGGGCTGGGGACCGGGCACTGAAGCTTTCTTT. Translating gives CASSQGWGPGTEAFF. Full variable domain (remainder filled in from reference TRBV3-1 and TRBJ1-1): DTAVSQTPKYLVTQMGNDKSIKCEQNLGHDTMYWYKQDSKKFLKIMFSYNNKELIINETVPNRFSPKSPDKAHLNLHINSLELGDSAVYFCASSQGWGPGTEAFFGQGTRLTVV.

This clonotype was detected many times. The chain uses TRBV11-2 and TRBJ2-6; D perhaps matches TRBD1 (6 bases). This CDR3 has 18 residues. Germline CDR1 is SGHAT and CDR2 is FQNNGV. V shed 1 base and J shed 0 bases, with 13 bases lying between them. The chain's CDR3 is CASSLAGQSISGANVLTF. The CDR3 region has the DNA TGTGCCAGCAGCTTAGCGGGACAATCGATCTCTGGGGCCAACGTCCTGACTTTC.

The table lists this clonotype with many counts. The rearrangement joins TRBV29-1 to TRBJ2-7; tentatively, D is TRBD1 (5 bases). CDR3 size: 12 residues. The V gene's germline CDR1 is SQVTM and CDR2 ANQGSEA. Trimming removed 0 bases at V and 3 bases at J, with 6 bases between. In DNA, the CDR3 is TGCAGCGTTGAAGATGACAGCTACGAGCAGTACTTC. Translation: CSVEDDSYEQYF.

This clonotype was recorded at least ten times. The gene calls are TRBV3-1 and TRBJ2-5; possible D gene TRBD1, 5 bases. This CDR3 is built from 16 residues. The V and J ends lost 4 bases and 2 bases respectively, with 17 bases between them. Per the germline V gene, CDR1 is LGHDT and CDR2 is YNNKEL (reference sequence). The CDR3 DNA reads TGTGCCAGCAGCCTCCTCCAACAAAGGGGTCAAGAGACCCAGTACTTC. Protein product: CASSLLQQRGQETQYF.

In its sample, this clonotype was seen a few times. This sequence may be a read error, since a much larger clone differs from it by one base. This sequence joins TRBV5-1 and TRBJ2-7; a possible D gene is TRBD2 (6 bases). This CDR3 has 15 amino acids. Trimming took 7 bases from V and 7 from J, leaving 24 bases between them. Per germline, CDR1 SGHRS and CDR2 YFSETQ. The CDR3 nucleotides are TGCGCCAGCGGATACGGACTACGCGGGGATAATGAGCAGTACTTC. This translates into CASGYGLRGDNEQYF.